This T cell receptor beta chain was identified during a study of cytomegalovirus exposure and HLA in healthy donors. For the study at large: In an early release, HLA-typed donors contributed 80 million to 95 million unique TCR sequences. Findings and caveats of the study: CMV serostatus was the sole immune exposure information available.

Researchers ran the PCR with 60 Vbeta and 13 Jbeta primers. The protocol was immunoSEQ multiplex PCR, while the TCRdb copy is restricted to in-frame clones and leaves out a portion. Found here are some 160,000 clones, 80% of them singletons; the top ten hold 4.5% to 6%. The junction had 12 bases not matched to a gene; V was cut back by 4 bases and J by 1 base. Germline CDR1 reads SGHTA; CDR2 reads FQGNSA. There are 18 residues in the CDR3. This clone was picked up a small number of times. What it binds is unknown. The TCR was taken from a man aged 35-49 years in good health and CMV-seronegative. The chain links TRBV7-2 to TRBJ1-3; TRBD1 matches 8 bases. Specimen: PBMCs. This chain's CDR3 is CASSSSSPGQVSGNTIYF. DNA of the CDR3: TGTGCCAGCAGCTCATCATCACCGGGACAGGTTTCTGGAAACACCATATATTTT.